This T cell receptor (beta chain) stems from a study of cytomegalovirus exposure and HLA in healthy donors. Study-level results: In a later analysis, a genetic analysis reported fewer productive-TCR N-insertions in an Asian-associated ancestry cluster than the cohort average. TCR beta chains numbering some 150 were designated cytomegalovirus-associated. A missense DCLRE1C variant was associated with V- and J-gene trimming of TCR beta chains in a later analysis, and an independent cohort replicated the association.

Note on this clone: The antigen is not known.

The PCR made use of 60 Vbeta and 13 Jbeta primers. The assay was immunoSEQ multiplex PCR, and TCRdb's table has in-frame clones only and misses some. The sample has 120,000 or so clones; 70% to 85% are singletons. CDR1 is LNHDA, CDR2 SQIVND, per germline (reference sequence). The CDR3 has 20 amino acids. The V gene end was trimmed by 11 bases and the J gene end by 0 bases; junction bases not matched to a gene: 22. The gene calls are TRBV19 and TRBJ1-2, with 12 nucleotides matching TRBD1. The TCR originated in a woman between 50 and 59 years old in good health and CMV-seronegative. The source material was PBMCs. CDR3 sequence reads: CACSPGTGGAFGPTNYGYTF. CDR3 coding DNA: TGTGCCTGCTCCCCGGGGACAGGGGGCGCGTTTGGTCCCACTAACTATGGCTACACCTTC.